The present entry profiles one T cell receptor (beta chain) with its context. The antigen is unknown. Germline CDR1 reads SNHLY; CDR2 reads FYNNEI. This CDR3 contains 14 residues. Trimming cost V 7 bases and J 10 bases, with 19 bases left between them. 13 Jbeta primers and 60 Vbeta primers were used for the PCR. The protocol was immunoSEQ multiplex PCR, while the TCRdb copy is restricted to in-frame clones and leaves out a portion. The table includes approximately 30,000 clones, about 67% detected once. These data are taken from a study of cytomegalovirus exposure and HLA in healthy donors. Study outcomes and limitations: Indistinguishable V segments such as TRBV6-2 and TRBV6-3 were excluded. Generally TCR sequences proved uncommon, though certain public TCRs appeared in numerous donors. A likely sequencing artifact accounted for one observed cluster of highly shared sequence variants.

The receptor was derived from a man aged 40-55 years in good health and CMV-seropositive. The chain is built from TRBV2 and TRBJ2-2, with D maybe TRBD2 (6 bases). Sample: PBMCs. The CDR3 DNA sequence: TGTGCCAGCAACCCCTCGGACTATTGGGAGGAGCTGTTTTTT. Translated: CASNPSDYWEELFF.